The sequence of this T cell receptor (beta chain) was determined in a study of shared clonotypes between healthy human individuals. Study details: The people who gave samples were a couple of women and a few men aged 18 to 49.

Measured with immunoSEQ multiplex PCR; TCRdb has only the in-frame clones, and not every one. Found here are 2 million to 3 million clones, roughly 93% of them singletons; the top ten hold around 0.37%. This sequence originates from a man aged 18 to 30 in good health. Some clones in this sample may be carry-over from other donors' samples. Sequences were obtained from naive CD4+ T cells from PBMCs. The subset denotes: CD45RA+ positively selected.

The CDR3 DNA follows: TGTGCCAGCAGCCCTCGACAGGGGGCGGACACCGGGGAGCTGTTTTTT. Residues: CASSPRQGADTGELFF. The V call is TRBV9, the J call TRBJ2-2, with TRBD1 matching 10 bases. J lost 3 bases, V lost 4 bases, and 6 bases had no gene match. Germline-derived CDR1 and CDR2 are SGDLS and YYNGEE. This CDR3 spans 16 amino acids.